These T cell receptor beta chains were read from a single sample in a study of cytomegalovirus exposure and HLA in healthy donors. Using immunoSEQ multiplex PCR, the repertoire was profiled, and TCRdb retains in-frame clones only, with some absent. The table lists around 150,000 clones, 80% to 90% of them singletons. Sequencing was performed on PBMCs. These receptors were obtained from a boy aged 2-9 years in good health and CMV-seronegative. CDR3s include the opening cysteine and the closing phenylalanine or tryptophan. A D gene is named only where the DNA matches it firmly. Not every row has a clone size; where given, it reads once, few, many or a size class.

J gene	D gene	clone size	V gene	CDR3 DNA	CDR3 protein
TRBJ2-7	TRBD2	few	TRBV2	TGTGCCAGGGCCTCGGGGCGGGAGGGCTACGAGCAGTACTTC	CARASGREGYEQYF
TRBJ2-3	TRBD2	NA	TRBV15	TGTGCCACCAGCAGAGAGCGGGGGGGCCCAGATACGCAGTATTTT	CATSRERGGPDTQYF
TRBJ1-1	NA	NA	TRBV6-5	TGTGCCAGCAGTATAGGTCAAGCGGCCCCTACTGAAGCTTTCTTT	CASSIGQAAPTEAFF
TRBJ1-5	NA	NA	TRBV18	TGTGCCAGCTCACCAGGGGGGGTGGGCCAGCCCCAGCATTTT	CASSPGGVGQPQHF
TRBJ2-2	NA	many	TRBV19	TGTGCCAGCGGAAACAGGGATTTTGTCACCGGGGAGCTGTTTTTT	CASGNRDFVTGELFF
TRBJ2-1	NA	NA	TRBV11-1	TGTGCCAGCAGCTTAAGGCAGGGGATCGGGACAGAGCAGTTCTTC	CASSLRQGIGTEQFF
TRBJ1-1	TRBD1	NA	TRBV6-6	TGTGCCAGCAGCCCAGGGGGTAACACTGAAGCTTTCTTT	CASSPGGNTEAFF
TRBJ1-1	NA	NA	TRBV9	TGTGCCAGCAGCGGAGACGGACAGAGCACTGAAGCTTTCTTT	CASSGDGQSTEAFF
TRBJ2-5	TRBD2	NA	TRBV15	TGTGCCACCAGCAGAGATATCGGGCTGGGACTAGCGGGAATCCAAGAGACCCAGTACTTC	CATSRDIGLGLAGIQETQYF
TRBJ1-5	NA	NA	TRBV6-6	TGTGCCAGCACCTCGGGATCATGGGGAAATCAGCCCCAGCATTTT	CASTSGSWGNQPQHF
TRBJ1-1	NA	NA	TRBV5-1	TGCGCCAGCAGCCTTAGAGTGAACACTGAAGCTTTCTTT	CASSLRVNTEAFF
TRBJ2-2	TRBD1	NA	TRBV7-3	TGTGCCAGCAGCGAGACAGGGGGCACCGGGGAGCTGTTTTTT	CASSETGGTGELFF
TRBJ2-3	NA	few	TRBV11-2	TGTGCCAGCAGCTTAGGACTCACAGATACGCAGTATTTT	CASSLGLTDTQYF
TRBJ2-7	NA	NA	TRBV6-5	TGTGCCAGCAGTTACTTGCGTGGAGGCTACGAGCAGTACTTC	CASSYLRGGYEQYF
TRBJ2-5	NA	NA	TRBV18	TGTGCCAGCTCACCTCTCCGGGGGCAAGAGACCCAGTACTTC	CASSPLRGQETQYF
TRBJ2-1	NA	NA	TRBV27	TGTGCCAGCAGTTTTTCGGCCGAGCGGAGGTACAATGAGCAGTTCTTC	CASSFSAERRYNEQFF
TRBJ2-2	TRBD2	NA	TRBV4-2	TGTGCCAGCAGCCAAGACTGGGCGGGGGGGTACACCGGGGAGCTGTTTTTT	CASSQDWAGGYTGELFF
TRBJ1-5	NA	NA	TRBV15	TGTGCCACCAGCGGAGGTCACTCTCAGCCCCAGCATTTT	CATSGGHSQPQHF
TRBJ2-1	TRBD1	NA	TRBV5-6	TGTGCCAGCAGCTTGATGGGGGTGACAGGGGGGCAGGGGGAGCAGTTCTTC	CASSLMGVTGGQGEQFF
TRBJ2-1	TRBD1	NA	TRBV7-9	TGTGCCAGCAGCTCACGGGACAGGCGGACGGATGAGCAGTTCTTC	CASSSRDRRTDEQFF
TRBJ2-7	NA	once	TRBV5-1	TGCGCCAGTCGGGACACCGAGTACGAGCAGTACTTC	CASRDTEYEQYF
TRBJ2-5	NA	NA	TRBV7-3	TGTGCCAGCAGCTTAGTGTTCTCTCCCTCGGAGACCCAGTACTTC	CASSLVFSPSETQYF
TRBJ2-7	NA	NA	TRBV23-1	TGCGCCAGCAGTCCTCAACCGACAGGACCTACCTACGAGCAGTACTTC	CASSPQPTGPTYEQYF
TRBJ1-5	TRBD1	NA	TRBV5-1	TGCGCCAGCAGCTCAGGACAGGGGGTTCATCAGCCCCAGCATTTT	CASSSGQGVHQPQHF
TRBJ1-5	NA	NA	TRBV5-1	TGCGCCAGCAGCCCGGACGGGGGAAGCAATCAGCCCCAGCATTTT	CASSPDGGSNQPQHF
TRBJ1-5	TRBD1	NA	TRBV7-9	TGTGCCAGCAGCCTCCACCGACAGGGGGCTCTAGTAAATCAGCCCCAGCATTTT	CASSLHRQGALVNQPQHF
TRBJ2-7	NA	few	TRBV7-9	TGTGCCAGCAGCTCCCGACAGGTTCGAAACGAGCAGTACTTC	CASSSRQVRNEQYF
TRBJ2-3	NA	NA	TRBV2	TGTGCCAGCATCGGCAGGGGCAATACGCAGTATTTT	CASIGRGNTQYF
TRBJ2-2	NA	NA	TRBV10-3	TGTGCCGCCAATGGAGATCGTACCGGGGAGCTGTTTTTT	CAANGDRTGELFF
TRBJ2-5	TRBD2	NA	TRBV5-6	TGTGCCAGCAGGGGGCGTCTAGCGGGAATCACGGAGACCCAGTACTTC	CASRGRLAGITETQYF
TRBJ2-7	NA	NA	TRBV28	TGTGCCAGCAGTGGTCCCCCCCTCGGGGAGCAGTACTTC	CASSGPPLGEQYF
TRBJ2-1	TRBD2	NA	TRBV9	TGTGCCAGCAGCCCAAGAGCCGGGACTAGCATCGATGAGCAGTTCTTC	CASSPRAGTSIDEQFF
TRBJ2-7	TRBD1	NA	TRBV11-3	TGTGCCAGCAGCACAGGACAGGGCTGGATATCCTACGAGCAGTACTTC	CASSTGQGWISYEQYF
TRBJ2-3	NA	NA	TRBV6-4	TGTGCCAGCAGTGACCGTCCGACGGGGGATACGCAGTATTTT	CASSDRPTGDTQYF
TRBJ1-3	NA	few	TRBV11-2	TGTGCCAGCAGCTTACCCTCTAAGGTGAGGGCTGGAAACACCATATATTTT	CASSLPSKVRAGNTIYF
TRBJ1-2	TRBD1	NA	TRBV30	TGTGCCTGGAACAGGGGGCTTAGGGGCTACACCTTC	CAWNRGLRGYTF
TRBJ2-7	TRBD1	NA	TRBV5-4	TGTGCCAGCAGCTTACCGGGACAGGGGTTCTACGAGCAGTACTTC	CASSLPGQGFYEQYF
TRBJ1-1	NA	NA	TRBV10-3	TGTGCCATCAGACAGGTTTTCGCGAACACTGAAGCTTTCTTT	CAIRQVFANTEAFF
TRBJ2-7	TRBD1	NA	TRBV27	TGTGCCAGCAGTCTCACCCCGGGACAGACCTACGAGCAGTACTTC	CASSLTPGQTYEQYF
TRBJ1-4	NA	NA	TRBV6-5	TGTGCCAGCAGTTACTCCAGGTTGAATGAAAAACTGTTTTTT	CASSYSRLNEKLFF
TRBJ2-1	TRBD1	NA	TRBV7-9	TGTGCCAGCAGCGGATACAGGGGGAGCTCCTACAATGAGCAGTTCTTC	CASSGYRGSSYNEQFF
TRBJ1-5	TRBD1	once	TRBV10-3	TGTGCCAGGGCGACAGGGGCTGACCAGCCCCAGCATTTT	CARATGADQPQHF
TRBJ2-7	TRBD1	NA	TRBV7-6	TGTGCCAGCAGCTTAGAGTCGAGTTACAGGGGGCTGGCCGAGCAGTACTTC	CASSLESSYRGLAEQYF
TRBJ2-6	TRBD1	few	TRBV6-1	TGTGCCAGCAGCCCTCAGGGGGCTGGGGCCAACGTCCTGACTTTC	CASSPQGAGANVLTF
TRBJ1-6	NA	NA	TRBV6-4	TGTGCCAGCAGTGACAGCAGCGATAATTCACCCCTCCACTTT	CASSDSSDNSPLHF
TRBJ2-3	TRBD2	NA	TRBV5-6	TGTGCCAGCAGCCGACCAGCGGGAGCAGATACGCAGTATTTT	CASSRPAGADTQYF
TRBJ1-1	NA	NA	TRBV30	TGTGCCTGGGACCCGGGACACCCGAACACTGAAGCTTTCTTT	CAWDPGHPNTEAFF
TRBJ2-2	TRBD2	NA	TRBV15	TGTGCCACCAGCAGAATGGCGGGGGGGAACACCGGGGAGCTGTTTTTT	CATSRMAGGNTGELFF
TRBJ1-1	NA	NA	TRBV19	TGTGCCAGTAGTATTCGGGTCGGCAGGGTCAATGTTGAAGCTTTCTTT	CASSIRVGRVNVEAFF
TRBJ2-3	TRBD2	NA	TRBV4-3	TGCGCCAGCAGCCACGGGGGGAATACGCAGTATTTT	CASSHGGNTQYF